This T cell receptor beta chain was retrieved from a study of Tregs in tolerant kidney transplant recipients. Study conclusions and caveats: Biological reproducibility was not directly addressed, but technical replication error appeared minimal. Changing PCR primers prevented nucleotide comparison between some patients' samples.

Germline lookup yields CDR1 SEHNR and CDR2 FQNEAQ (reference sequence). The CDR3 is 17 amino acids. The J segment lost 4 bases and the V segment lost 5 bases, leaving 8 bases of the junction unmatched. Assay used: immunoSEQ multiplex PCR; TCRdb lists only in-frame clones, some missing. The sample shows about 73,000 clones, under 95% of them seen only once. This clone has only one observation. Its antigen is undetermined. The sequence was collected from a human donor who received a combined kidney and bone marrow transplant. Sequencing used Tregs from blood, obtained before the transplant. The V and J genes are TRBV7-9 and TRBJ2-5, with 15 bases that match TRBD2. The CDR3 protein is CASSLRTSGRGSETQYF. In DNA form, the CDR3 reads TGTGCCAGCAGCCTCAGGACTAGCGGGAGGGGGTCAGAGACCCAGTACTTC.